The T cell receptor (beta chain) described here comes from a study of blood T cell repertoires in COVID-19 (dated by TCRdb to the early 2020s). Regarding the research as a whole: The collaborator samples originated in the United States, Italy and Spain and spanned the acute and convalescent phases of COVID-19. The prospective study material was composed of cDNA or gDNA derived from T cells, B-cell-depleted T cells, or PBMCs. Deeply sampled blood TCRbeta repertoires from subjects exposed to, actively infected with, or recovered from COVID-19 were included in the dataset. The repertoires were released in a freely available public database meant as a resource for research on the immune response to SARS-CoV-2. The samples were drawn from two sources: the first 160 participants of the ongoing ImmuneRACE study, and 950 to 1,500 subjects contributed by 6 global collaborators. Sample metadata almost always included a de-identified subject ID, COVID-19 status, age in years and sex. Where available, HLA class I and class II types were taken from metadata supplied by the sample provider and were not determined by assay-based typing.

As for this clone: Its cognate antigen has yet to be identified. It has no much larger one-base neighbor in the sample; base qualities were not kept.

Here is what the overall study found, with its caveats: How much clinical and demographic metadata was included differed by source and by participant, and the metadata was provided uncurated.

The collaborating institutions used their own protocols to collect whole blood in K2EDTA tubes. Collaborator samples were shipped for TCRbeta analysis as frozen whole blood, isolated PBMCs, or DNA extracted from either sample type. Its CDR3 holds 14 amino acids, cysteine through phenylalanine. Only the CDR3 portion is preserved as DNA: 42 bases, with reading frame beginning at the first base. According to the germline V gene, CDR1 reads MGHRA and CDR2 reads YSYEKL. V is pared back by 6 bases and J by 1 base, with 12 bases lying between the germline termini. TCRbeta CDR3 regions were amplified from genomic DNA using the immunoSEQ Assay, a bias-controlled multiplex PCR. The study's own analysis went as follows. Nucleated cell counts per sample were estimated from amplification of reference gene primers within the assay. To quantify the absolute abundance of each unique TCRbeta CDR3 rearrangement, sequence reads were collapsed and filtered. Productive Simpson clonality was computed per sample as the square root of Simpson's diversity index over productive rearrangements. The immuneACCESS repertoire file appears here via TCRdb, limited to in-frame rearrangements. These files lack a portion of the clones; in checked studies, under half of the deficit traces to unresolved V genes, and the cause of the others is not known. V, J and clone size reflect that table, while D and trimming were determined from the DNA. The sample contains some 200,000 clones, about 90% of them found a single time. Roughly 2% of the sample goes to the ten largest clones.

The sequenced sample consisted of peripheral blood. This clonotype was obtained from a woman aged 50 to 60 with acute or convalescent COVID-19. The V gene is TRBV4-1 and the J gene is TRBJ1-1; there is no confident call for the D gene. The sequenced DNA: TGCGCCAGCAGGGGCCCCCTCAGGAACACTGAAGCTTTCTTT. Its coded protein is CASRGPLRNTEAFF.